Listed here are 11 T cell receptor beta chains from one sample, sequenced in a study of shared clonotypes between healthy human individuals. This table comes from immunoSEQ multiplex PCR, and its TCRdb copy is limited to in-frame clones, with some not included. The sample holds under 150,000 clones; around 71% are singletons and the top ten take 20% to 25%. The sequenced material came from memory CD8+ T cells sorted from blood. Regarding subset: CD45RO+ cells pooled with CCR7-negative TemRA cells. These receptors came from a woman aged 25 to 39 in good health.

DNA for the CDR3: TGTGCCAGCACCCCGGGACAGGAGCCCCTCAATGAGCAGTTCTTC. It translates to CASTPGQEPLNEQFF. The chain employs TRBV6-6 and TRBJ2-1, with 8 bases identical to TRBD1. Looked up from germline, CDR1 is MNHNY and CDR2 is SVGAGI (reference sequence). Trimming at V came to 7 bases and at J to 6 bases, leaving 11 bases not matched to a gene. The CDR3 totals 15 residues.

The V gene is TRBV7-3, the J gene TRBJ1-1; TRBD1 matches at 8 bases. The length of the CDR3 is 18 residues. J lost 4 bases, V lost 2 bases, and 15 bases had no gene match. Germline V lookup: CDR1 SGHTA, CDR2 FQGTGA. This chain's CDR3 is CASSLWSQGDRRGTEAFF. Here the CDR3 DNA reads TGTGCCAGCAGCTTATGGTCACAGGGGGATCGTCGGGGCACTGAAGCTTTCTTT.

DNA for the CDR3: TGTGCCAGCAGCTTAGAATCAGCGTCAGCTTATGGCTACACCTTC. It is translated as CASSLESASAYGYTF. The V and J genes are TRBV13 and TRBJ1-2; the D is unclear. There are 15 residues in the CDR3. Germline values: CDR1 PRHDT, CDR2 FYEKMQ (reference sequence). V was shortened by 1 base and J by 5 bases, with 14 bases between the two germline ends.

The chain uses TRBV5-1 and TRBJ2-2, with TRBD1 matching 7 bases. V lost 7 bases and J lost 4; bases outside the gene matches: 10. CDR3 length equals 15 residues. CDR1 and CDR2 from the germline V gene are SGHRS and YFSETQ. The CDR3 sequence: CASYRQGTTTGELFF. In nucleotides, the CDR3 is TGCGCCAGCTATAGACAGGGTACGACCACCGGGGAGCTGTTTTTT.

The chain recombines TRBV6-1 with TRBJ1-2; 7 bases line up with TRBD1. CDR3 length: 16 residues. The J segment lost 5 bases and the V segment lost 1 base, leaving 10 bases of the junction unmatched. CDR1 MNHNS and CDR2 SASEGT come from the germline V gene. This CDR3 is CASSEVSRTGAYGYTF. The CDR3 nucleotides are TGTGCCAGCAGTGAAGTTTCAAGGACAGGTGCTTATGGCTACACCTTC.

The V and J genes are TRBV5-5 and TRBJ1-1, with D possibly matching TRBD1 (5 bases). This CDR3 spans 14 amino acids. Trimming left V 0 bases short and J 3 bases short, with 9 bases between. Per germline, CDR1 SGHKS and CDR2 YYEKEE (reference sequence). CDR3 sequence (DNA): TGTGCCAGCAGCTTGGAATGGGGGGACACTGAAGCTTTCTTT. It translates to CASSLEWGDTEAFF.

The chain couples TRBV7-4 to TRBJ2-6; D gene unclear. The CDR3 is made up of 15 amino acids. Between the trimmed V and J ends, which lost 6 bases and 4 bases, there was a span of 13 bases. Germline V gene data show CDR1 as SGHVT and CDR2 as SQSDAQ. The CDR3 region is CASRPGPWGANVLTF. The CDR3 nucleotides are TGTGCCAGCAGACCAGGACCGTGGGGGGCCAACGTCCTGACTTTC.

The chain joins TRBV9 to TRBJ1-1; D unresolved. CDR3 length: 15 residues. V lost 0 bases and J 3 bases, leaving 12 bases between the germline ends. Germline V CDR1 and CDR2: SGDLS, YYNGEE. The CDR3 DNA reads TGTGCCAGCAGCGTAGTGAAGAGGGATGACACTGAAGCTTTCTTT. Its protein product is CASSVVKRDDTEAFF.

This sequence joins TRBV6-6 and TRBJ2-3; a possible D gene is TRBD2 (5 bases). Germline V CDR1 and CDR2: MNHNY, SVGAGI (reference sequence). The V end lost 4 bases, the J end lost 2 bases, and 7 bases lay between the germline ends. The CDR3 runs to 13 residues. The CDR3: CASSWTATDTQYF. CDR3 DNA sequence: TGTGCCAGCAGTTGGACTGCCACAGATACGCAGTATTTT.

The genes are TRBV11-2 and TRBJ2-3, with D tentatively TRBD1 (6 bases). Germline CDR1 is SGHAT and CDR2 is FQNNGV. CDR3 length equals 17 residues. V shed 1 base and J shed 4 bases, with 18 bases lying between them. CDR3 sequence reads: CASSLVPTTGRADTQYF. Written as DNA, the CDR3 is TGTGCCAGCAGCTTAGTTCCCACGACAGGCCGGGCAGATACGCAGTATTTT.

This sequence joins TRBV7-9 and TRBJ2-7; 10 positions agree with TRBD1. The CDR3 loop spans 14 amino acids. Germline loops: CDR1 SEHNR, CDR2 FQNEAQ (reference sequence). J was trimmed by 3 bases and V by 5 bases; bases with no gene match: 4. CDR3 region: CASSPWTGGYEQYF. In nucleotides, the CDR3 is TGTGCCAGCAGCCCGTGGACAGGGGGCTACGAGCAGTACTTC.